This T cell receptor beta chain was sequenced for a study of T cell responses to AZD1222 COVID-19 vaccine. Trimming removed 5 bases from V and 4 bases from J, with 17 bases in between. The germline CDR1 and CDR2 sequences are MDHEN and SYDVKM. The CDR3 is 15 residues long. Sequenced by immunoSEQ multiplex PCR; TCRdb stores in-frame clones only, minus some. The data hold around 83,000 clones, with around 92% observed a single time. This sample comprised peripheral blood, obtained on day 0 of AZD1222 vaccination. This chain links TRBV28 with TRBJ1-1; D gene ambiguous. This clonotype was obtained from an adult in good health. The CDR3 loop reads CASSKTGPLGTEAFF. Written as DNA, the CDR3 is TGTGCCAGCAGTAAAACCGGACCGTTGGGCACTGAAGCTTTCTTT.